This TCR beta chain was obtained from a study of T cells after yellow fever vaccination. MiXCR was run by TCRdb on the 5' RACE reads, yielding one entry per CDR3 protein. The sample holds under 200,000 distinct CDR3 sequences; approximately 11% are singletons and the top ten take 36%. The germline V gene has CDR1 SGHAT and CDR2 FQDESV (reference sequence). J lost 2 bases, V lost 4 bases, and 6 bases had no gene match. The CDR3 runs to 15 residues. This sample comprised CD8+ T cells sorted from PBMCs, obtained 15 days after the yellow fever booster vaccination. V usage is TRBV11-1 and J usage is TRBJ2-7; 9 bases match TRBD2. The receptor was derived from a man aged 18 to 29 who received the YFV17D yellow fever vaccine. The CDR3 region is CASSYRERGAYEQYF. The CDR3 DNA reads as TGTGCCAGCAGCTACAGGGAGCGGGGGGCCTACGAGCAGTACTTC.